This T cell receptor (beta chain) came from a study of T cell changes during pregnancy in multiple sclerosis. The CDR3 extends over 15 amino acids. The V gene's germline CDR1 is ENHRY and CDR2 SYGVKD. V was shortened by 2 bases and J by 0 bases, with 7 bases between the two germline ends. Sequencing was performed with immunoSEQ multiplex PCR; in TCRdb, only in-frame clones are kept and a portion is missing. The data show 30,000 to 45,000 clones, with 91% seen just once and roughly 0.5% held by the top ten. This chain connects TRBV10-3 to TRBJ2-2; D remains ambiguous. Specimen: CD4+ T cells from peripheral blood mononuclear cells, collected in the second trimester of pregnancy. The receptor was derived from a female donor in good health, enrolled as a control in a pregnancy study. CDR3 sequence (DNA): TGTGCCATCAGTGAGACAAGCGCGAACACCGGGGAGCTGTTTTTT. Protein product: CAISETSANTGELFF.